The 4 T cell receptor beta chains below come from one sample, sequenced in a study of identical twins' blood T cells. TCRdb redid the calling of the 5' RACE reads with MiXCR, one entry per CDR3 protein. The profile covers 350,000 to 450,000 distinct CDR3 sequences, with roughly 30% appearing a single time and about 6% taken by the ten largest. Specimen: PBMCs. Every receptor here comes from a woman aged 18 to 49 in good health.

Regarding this clonotype: A junction end diverges from the germline sequence, so it may reflect a read error. CDR3 sequence (DNA): TGCGCCAGCGGCTTAGGGGGCAGTGGCAATCAGCCCCAGCATTTT. Encoded protein: CASGLGGSGNQPQHF. The chain uses TRBV5-1 and TRBJ1-5; 7 positions match TRBD1. The CDR3 totals 15 residues. The germline gives CDR1 SGHRS, CDR2 YFSETQ.

V and J are TRBV2 and TRBJ1-2, with D unresolved. This CDR3 spans 12 amino acids. Germline CDR1 is SNHLY and CDR2 is FYNNEI. Trimming took off 11 bases at V and 6 bases at J, with 16 bases between the two ends. The CDR3 coding sequence is TGTGCCCAGCCCCTGAGGTACGATGGCTACACCTTC. As protein: CAQPLRYDGYTF.

The V gene is TRBV6-5, the J gene TRBJ1-1; D is possibly TRBD1 (6 bases). V was clipped by 4 bases and J by 4 bases, with 13 bases between them. CDR1 and CDR2 (germline): MNHEY, SVGAGI. The CDR3 contains 14 residues. DNA for the CDR3: TGTGCCAGCAGTTTAGGGGCAGGGGTCACTGAAGCTTTCTTT. Protein product: CASSLGAGVTEAFF.

This clonotype was observed a few times. This rearrangement joins TRBV29-1 to TRBJ1-2; D possibly corresponds to TRBD1 (5 bases). Trimming cost V 3 bases and J 4 bases, with 12 bases left between them. The germline V gene encodes CDR1 SQVTM and CDR2 ANQGSEA. The CDR3 is 13 amino acids. This CDR3 reads CSVDGAATYGYTF. Written as DNA, the CDR3 is TGCAGCGTTGATGGGGCAGCAACCTATGGCTACACCTTC. Based on the CDR3 plus reference TRBV29-1 and TRBJ1-2, the full variable domain is SAVISQKPSRDICQRGTSLTIQCQVDSQVTMMFWYRQQPGQSLTLIATANQGSEATYESGFVIDKFPISRPNLTFSTLTVSNMSPEDSSIYLCSVDGAATYGYTFGSGTRLTVV.